The rows below give T cell receptor beta chains drawn from one sample of a study of CD8 T cells in Susac syndrome. TCRdb redid the calling of the immunoSEQ multiplex PCR reads with MiXCR, one entry per CDR3 protein. The sample includes about 180,000 distinct CDR3 sequences, approximately 96% of them seen just once. The specimen was CD4+ T cells from PBMCs. The receptors shown here come from a human donor with multiple sclerosis. The CDR3 runs from the conserved cysteine through the conserved F or W. The D gene is left open where the match is weak. Size is omitted from some rows. Given values are once, few, many or a class for expanded clones.

cdr3_aa: CAWNGPWDISNTGELFF
cdr3_nt: TGTGCCTGGAACGGGCCCTGGGATATTTCGAACACCGGGGAGCTGTTTTTT
d_call: .
clone_size: .
v_call: TRBV30
j_call: TRBJ2-2

cdr3_aa: CASSLGHAYEQYF
cdr3_nt: TGCGCCAGCAGCTTGGGACATGCCTACGAGCAGTACTTC
d_call: .
clone_size: .
v_call: TRBV5-1
j_call: TRBJ2-7

cdr3_aa: CASSLLGEYQPQHF
cdr3_nt: TGTGCCAGCAGCTTGTTGGGGGAGTATCAGCCCCAGCATTTT
d_call: .
clone_size: .
v_call: TRBV6-1
j_call: TRBJ1-5

cdr3_aa: CASSPQGTTDNEQFF
cdr3_nt: TGTGCCAGCAGCCCCCAGGGGACAACTGACAATGAGCAGTTCTTC
d_call: .
clone_size: once
v_call: TRBV14
j_call: TRBJ2-1

cdr3_aa: CSAVEVTAGELFF
cdr3_nt: TGCAGCGCAGTGGAGGTGACAGCCGGGGAGCTGTTTTTT
d_call: .
clone_size: .
v_call: TRBV29-1
j_call: TRBJ2-2

cdr3_aa: CASSLRRNSYGYTF
cdr3_nt: TGTGCCAGCAGCTTACGGCGGAACTCCTATGGCTACACCTTC
d_call: .
clone_size: .
v_call: TRBV7-2
j_call: TRBJ1-2

cdr3_aa: CASSLGFDTGELFF
cdr3_nt: TGTGCCAGCAGCTTGGGATTCGACACCGGGGAGCTGTTTTTT
d_call: .
clone_size: .
v_call: TRBV5-6
j_call: TRBJ2-2

cdr3_aa: CASSSDSTEAFF
cdr3_nt: TGCGCCAGCAGCTCGGACAGCACTGAAGCTTTCTTT
d_call: .
clone_size: .
v_call: TRBV5-1
j_call: TRBJ1-1

cdr3_aa: CASNRESNQPQHF
cdr3_nt: TGTGCCAGCAACAGGGAGAGCAATCAGCCCCAGCATTTT
d_call: .
clone_size: .
v_call: TRBV2
j_call: TRBJ1-5

cdr3_aa: CASSLGTGSNSPLHF
cdr3_nt: TGTGCCAGCAGTTTGGGGACAGGTTCTAATTCACCCCTCCACTTT
d_call: TRBD1
clone_size: .
v_call: TRBV27
j_call: TRBJ1-6

cdr3_aa: CASSEQGAGYNSPLHF
cdr3_nt: TGTGCCAGCAGTGAACAGGGGGCAGGGTATAATTCACCCCTCCACTTT
d_call: TRBD1
clone_size: .
v_call: TRBV25-1
j_call: TRBJ1-6

cdr3_aa: CATSDPPGLEQFF
cdr3_nt: TGTGCCACCAGTGATCCCCCGGGACTAGAGCAGTTCTTC
d_call: TRBD2
clone_size: .
v_call: TRBV24-1
j_call: TRBJ2-1

cdr3_aa: CASSPGGLYNEQFF
cdr3_nt: TGTGCCAGCTCACCAGGGGGGCTCTACAATGAGCAGTTCTTC
d_call: .
clone_size: .
v_call: TRBV18
j_call: TRBJ2-1

cdr3_aa: CASSGPGRLLYGYTF
cdr3_nt: TGTGCCAGCAGCGGGCCGGGACGGCTTCTCTATGGCTACACCTTC
d_call: .
clone_size: .
v_call: TRBV7-8
j_call: TRBJ1-2

cdr3_aa: CASSPPPGPFLGYTF
cdr3_nt: TGTGCCAGTAGTCCGCCCCCGGGGCCCTTTCTTGGCTACACCTTC
d_call: .
clone_size: .
v_call: TRBV19
j_call: TRBJ1-2

cdr3_aa: CASSVLTGPRDYGYTF
cdr3_nt: TGTGCCAGCAGCGTCCTAACAGGGCCCCGGGACTATGGCTACACCTTC
d_call: .
clone_size: .
v_call: TRBV9
j_call: TRBJ1-2

cdr3_aa: CSVERQGGETQYF
cdr3_nt: TGCAGCGTTGAAAGGCAGGGAGGGGAGACCCAGTACTTC
d_call: TRBD2
clone_size: .
v_call: TRBV29-1
j_call: TRBJ2-5

cdr3_aa: CASGAGGTYEQYF
cdr3_nt: TGCGCCAGCGGCGCGGGGGGTACCTACGAGCAGTACTTC
d_call: TRBD2
clone_size: once
v_call: TRBV5-1
j_call: TRBJ2-7

cdr3_aa: CASSLGQGLGEQYF
cdr3_nt: TGTGCCAGCAGCTTAGGGCAGGGCCTCGGCGAGCAGTACTTC
d_call: .
clone_size: once
v_call: TRBV7-2
j_call: TRBJ2-7

cdr3_aa: CAWSVRQVIYEQYF
cdr3_nt: TGTGCCTGGAGTGTTCGGCAGGTGATCTACGAGCAGTACTTC
d_call: .
clone_size: .
v_call: TRBV30
j_call: TRBJ2-7

cdr3_aa: CSVEVGGYEQYF
cdr3_nt: TGCAGCGTTGAAGTAGGTGGCTACGAGCAGTACTTC
d_call: .
clone_size: once
v_call: TRBV29-1
j_call: TRBJ2-7

cdr3_aa: CASSALGTGNSPLHF
cdr3_nt: TGTGCCAGCAGCGCCCTTGGGACAGGAAATTCACCCCTCCACTTT
d_call: TRBD1
clone_size: .
v_call: TRBV9
j_call: TRBJ1-6

cdr3_aa: CASSLRAGGISNEQFF
cdr3_nt: TGCGCCAGCAGCTTGCGGGCGGGGGGCATAAGCAATGAGCAGTTCTTC
d_call: TRBD2
clone_size: .
v_call: TRBV5-1
j_call: TRBJ2-1

cdr3_aa: CASSSRQANYGYTF
cdr3_nt: TGTGCCAGCAGTTCTCGACAGGCGAACTATGGCTACACCTTC
d_call: .
clone_size: .
v_call: TRBV12-3/TRBV12-4
j_call: TRBJ1-2

cdr3_aa: CASSPTLHGNEAFF
cdr3_nt: TGTGCCAGCAGCCCCACATTACATGGGAATGAAGCTTTCTTT
d_call: .
clone_size: .
v_call: TRBV7-9
j_call: TRBJ1-1